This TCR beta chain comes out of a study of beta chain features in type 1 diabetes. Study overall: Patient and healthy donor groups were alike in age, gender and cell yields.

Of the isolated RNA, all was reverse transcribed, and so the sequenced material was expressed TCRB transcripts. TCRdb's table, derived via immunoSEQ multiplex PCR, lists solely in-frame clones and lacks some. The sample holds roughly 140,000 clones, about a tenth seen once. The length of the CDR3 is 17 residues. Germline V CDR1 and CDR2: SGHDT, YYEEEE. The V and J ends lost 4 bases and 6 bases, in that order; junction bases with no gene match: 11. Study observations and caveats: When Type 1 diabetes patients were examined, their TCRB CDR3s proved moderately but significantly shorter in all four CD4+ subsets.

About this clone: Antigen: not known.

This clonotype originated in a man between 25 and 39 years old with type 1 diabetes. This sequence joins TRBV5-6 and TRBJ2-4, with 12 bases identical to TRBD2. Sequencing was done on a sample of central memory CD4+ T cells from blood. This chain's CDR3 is CASSEGLAGLALNIQYF. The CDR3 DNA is TGTGCCAGCAGCGAAGGACTAGCGGGGCTCGCACTAAACATTCAGTACTTC. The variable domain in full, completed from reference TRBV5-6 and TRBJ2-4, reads DAGVTQSPTHLIKTRGQQVTLRCSPKSGHDTVSWYQQALGQGPQFIFQYYEEEERQRGNFPDRFSGHQFPNYSSELNVNALLLGDSALYLCASSEGLAGLALNIQYFGAGTRLSVL.